This T cell receptor (beta chain) was captured in a study of blood T cell repertoires in COVID-19. Study-level background: PBMCs, B-cell-depleted T cells, or T cells were the source of the cDNA or gDNA that made up the material.

The V and J ends lost 1 base and 2 bases respectively, with 6 bases between them. Germline V CDR1 and CDR2: SGHAT, FQNNGV. There are 13 residues in the CDR3. Assay used: immunoSEQ multiplex PCR; TCRdb lists only in-frame clones, some missing. The profile covers around 20,000 clones, with about 87% appearing a single time and roughly 8.7% taken by the ten largest. The chain is built from TRBV11-2 and TRBJ2-7, with D perhaps TRBD1 (5 bases). The TCR originated in a human donor in a cohort sampled during active COVID-19. The donor label of this sample is uncertain. Material: peripheral blood. Here the CDR3 reads CASSLAGTYEQYF. The DNA of the CDR3 is TGTGCCAGCAGCTTAGCAGGGACCTACGAGCAGTACTTC.